This passage covers 9 T cell receptor beta chains from one sample sequenced in a study of radiotherapy plus CTLA-4 blockade in lung cancer. TCRdb keeps only in-frame clones here, not all; method: immunoSEQ multiplex PCR. The table records 50,000 to 65,000 clones, about four fifths of them present only once. This material consisted of peripheral blood, taken from a patient treated with radiotherapy plus ipilimumab. Receptor source: a human donor with non-small cell lung cancer who had a complete response to radiotherapy plus ipilimumab.

The V gene is TRBV20-1, the J gene TRBJ2-7; no firm D call. Trimming removed 2 bases from V and 1 base from J, with 3 bases in between. Germline V lookup: CDR1 DFQATT, CDR2 SNEGSKA (reference sequence). The CDR3 totals 11 residues. Here the CDR3 DNA reads TGCAGTGCTAGACAGTCCTACGAGCAGTACTTC. Translating it yields CSARQSYEQYF.

This clone has just a few counts. This sequence joins TRBV5-6 and TRBJ2-3, with TRBD2 as a possible D gene (5 bases). Per the germline V gene, CDR1 is SGHDT and CDR2 is YYEEEE. This CDR3 region has 15 residues. Trimming took off 1 base at V and 1 base at J, with 10 bases between the two ends. The CDR3 coding sequence is TGTGCCAGCAGCTTGCTAGCTACTGGCACAGATACGCAGTATTTT. Translating gives CASSLLATGTDTQYF.

V and J are TRBV5-1 and TRBJ2-5; 8 bases are shared with TRBD2. The CDR3 runs to 15 residues. CDR1 SGHRS and CDR2 YFSETQ come from the germline V gene. With V trimmed by 4 bases and J by 1 base, 6 bases remained unmatched. The CDR3 region has the DNA TGCGCCAGCAGCATCGGGGGGGCGGTCCAAGAGACCCAGTACTTC. Translation: CASSIGGAVQETQYF.

This clone was seen only a few times. The V gene is TRBV6-6, the J gene TRBJ1-1; TRBD1 is a possible D gene (5 bases). The length of the CDR3 is 14 residues. Germline V gene data show CDR1 as MNHNY and CDR2 as SVGAGI (reference sequence). The V gene lost 7 bases and the J gene lost 8 bases, with 20 bases spanning the gap. The CDR3 coding sequence is TGTGCCAGCACCAGCCGGGGGATGTCACGGGAAGCTTTCTTT. Its translation: CASTSRGMSREAFF.

This clone was observed a handful of times. This chain joins TRBV5-8 and TRBJ1-4, with 7 bases that match TRBD1. Trimming took 2 bases from V and 3 from J; bases not matched to a gene: 4. The germline gives CDR1 SGHTS, CDR2 YDEGEE. This CDR3 has 15 residues. The CDR3 bases are TGTGCCAGCAGCTTCTCGGGACAGTCTAATGAAAAACTGTTTTTT. The encoded protein is CASSFSGQSNEKLFF. The entire variable domain, with the rest obtained from reference TRBV5-8 and TRBJ1-4, is as follows: EAGVTQSPTHLIKTRGQQATLRCSPISGHTSVYWYQQALGLGLQFLLWYDEGEERNRGNFPPRFSGRQFPNYSSELNVNALELEDSALYLCASSFSGQSNEKLFFGSGTQLSVL.

This clone was recorded once. The genes are TRBV6-6 and TRBJ1-2; D remains ambiguous. This CDR3 region has 15 residues. The germline V and J ends were trimmed by 0 bases and 7 bases, with 15 bases remaining between them. Germline-derived CDR1 and CDR2 are MNHNY and SVGAGI (reference sequence). The chain's CDR3 is CASSYSNKFSSGYTF. The DNA for the CDR3 is TGTGCCAGCAGTTACTCTAACAAATTTTCATCTGGCTACACCTTC.

The CDR3 is CASSIQGAVDTQYF. The CDR3 bases are TGTGCCAGTAGTATTCAGGGGGCTGTAGATACGCAGTATTTT. The chain carries TRBV19 and TRBJ2-3; 8 nucleotides line up with TRBD1. V was pared by 3 bases and J by 5 bases, with 4 bases of the junction left unmatched. There are 14 residues in the CDR3. Looked up from germline, CDR1 is LNHDA and CDR2 is SQIVND (reference sequence).

The gene calls are TRBV18 and TRBJ1-5, with TRBD1 identical over 8 bases. The ends lost 6 bases at V and 2 bases at J; junction bases unmatched: 9. The germline CDR1 and CDR2 sequences are KGHSH and LQKENI. The CDR3 has 16 amino acids. This chain's CDR3 is CASSRTQGGGNQPQHF. Written as DNA, the CDR3 is TGTGCCAGCTCCCGTACACAGGGGGGAGGCAATCAGCCCCAGCATTTT.

This clone was recorded once. The chain joins TRBV27 to TRBJ2-1; the match to TRBD1 covers 8 bases. V lost 4 bases, J lost 10 bases, and 9 bases stayed unmatched. This CDR3 comprises 14 residues. CDR1 and CDR2 from the germline V gene are MNHEY and SMNVEV (reference sequence). The CDR3 DNA reads TGTGCCAGCAGTTCGCCTGTCCGGGACAGGGAGCAGTTCTTC. Amino acids: CASSSPVRDREQFF.